These T cell receptor beta chains were read from a single sample in a study of cytomegalovirus exposure and HLA in healthy donors. The data were produced by immunoSEQ multiplex PCR, yet TCRdb's version contains in-frame clones alone and is incomplete. The sample lists some 150,000 clones, roughly 77% occurring once. Source material: PBMCs. The receptors were gathered from a young man in good health and CMV-seropositive. CDR3s include the opening cysteine and the closing phenylalanine or tryptophan. Clone size appears in some rows only: once, few, many, or a class for an expanded clone.

>TRBV9|-
CASSVGGGTYNEQFF
>TRBV25-1|-
CASSDSREGEGELFF
>TRBV7-6|-
CASSGTGESPLHF
>TRBV20-1|-
CRARGYEAFF
>TRBV6-6|-
CASSTTSNTGELFF
>TRBV7-9|-
CASSLTYKDSLGSPLHF
>TRBV10-3|-
CAIRDTVAGATYEQYF
>TRBV28|once
CASSRTEGYEQYF
>TRBV4-3|-
CASSQDYSVRNIQYF
>TRBV10-3|-
CAISESFKLDTNYGYTF
>TRBV5-4|-
CASSLQDRSSYEQYF
>TRBV7-2|once
CASSSERGTDTQYF
>TRBV4-1|-
CASSQVFGGGAVTGELFF
>TRBV15|-
CATSGLGVDEQYF
>TRBV19|-
CASSTSGGHYNEQFF
>TRBV11-2|few
CASSLGRTYEQYF
>TRBV30|-
CASERGGRDEQFF
>TRBV18|once
CASSPGQAERYGYTF
>TRBV7-2|-
CASGDRSSYNEQFF
>TRBV5-1|-
CASSGDFHNEQFF
>TRBV18|-
CASSRTGKVYNEQFF
>TRBV7-2|-
CASSRQPGQENEKLFF
>TRBV7-2|-
CASSDRTGKVNEQYF
>TRBV30|-
CAWSVGAPYEQYF
>TRBV27|-
CASSSFLRTLQETQYF
>TRBV2|-
CASSEIRQGAYGYTF
>TRBV27|-
CASSLGETQYF
>TRBV27|-
CASSIPGQPYEQYF
>TRBV19|-
CASSTGQGEATIYF
>TRBV28|-
CASLESTNTGELFF
>TRBV30|-
CAWNAALREKLFF
>TRBV7-2|-
CASTKTRVLDSGNTIYF
>TRBV30|-
CAWSGQGYEQYF
>TRBV7-3|few
CASSSTGSTDTQYF
>TRBV14|-
CASSPGVTAGQETQYF
>TRBV6-4|once
CASSDSLAGGNEQFF
>TRBV27|-
CASTPIAAQGGTEAFF
>TRBV28|-
CASSFGGVHSGNTIYF
>TRBV14|-
CASSPRGNTEAFF
>TRBV25-1|-
CASSELAGGFNEQFF